The rows below give T cell receptor beta chains drawn from one sample of a study of breast tumors, draining lymph nodes, adjacent tissues. MiXCR, applied by TCRdb to the multiplex PCR reads, yields one record per CDR3 protein. The sample consists of about 21,000 distinct CDR3 sequences, approximately 53% of them appearing once. Material for sequencing was breast tumor tissue. These receptor sequences come from a female donor with breast cancer. Some clones in this sample may be carry-over from other donors' samples. CDR3s include the opening cysteine and the closing phenylalanine or tryptophan. The order of the fields is clone size, V gene, D gene, J gene, CDR3 protein, CDR3 DNA. The D gene is left open where the match is weak. Part of the rows lack a size; the others show once, few, many or a class for expanded clones.

clone_size: many; v_call: TRBV5-1; d_call: NA; j_call: TRBJ2-1; cdr3_aa: CASTRGGVHEQFF; cdr3_nt: TGCGCCAGCACCAGGGGGGGGGTCCATGAGCAGTTCTTC
clone_size: NA; v_call: TRBV20-1; d_call: TRBD2; j_call: TRBJ2-7; cdr3_aa: CSATELAGGVESYEQYF; cdr3_nt: TGCAGTGCTACCGAACTAGCGGGAGGGGTGGAGTCCTACGAGCAGTACTTC
clone_size: many; v_call: TRBV18; d_call: TRBD2; j_call: TRBJ2-1; cdr3_aa: CASSPGLAGDNEQFF; cdr3_nt: TGTGCCAGCTCACCGGGACTAGCGGGGGACAATGAGCAGTTCTTC
clone_size: NA; v_call: TRBV20-1; d_call: NA; j_call: TRBJ2-3; cdr3_aa: CSARKLNTDTQYF; cdr3_nt: TGCAGTGCTAGAAAGCTGAACACAGATACGCAGTATTTT
clone_size: NA; v_call: TRBV6-5; d_call: NA; j_call: TRBJ2-3; cdr3_aa: CASSTTTGPDTQYF; cdr3_nt: TGTGCCAGCAGTACAACGACCGGGCCGGATACGCAGTATTTT
clone_size: NA; v_call: TRBV7-9; d_call: TRBD2; j_call: TRBJ2-3; cdr3_aa: CASSLLAGGSDTQYF; cdr3_nt: TGTGCCAGCAGCTTACTAGCGGGAGGATCAGATACGCAGTATTTT
clone_size: NA; v_call: TRBV20-1; d_call: TRBD2; j_call: TRBJ2-3; cdr3_aa: CSAISGSEADTQYF; cdr3_nt: TGCAGTGCGATTAGCGGGAGTGAGGCAGATACGCAGTATTTT
clone_size: medium-sized; v_call: TRBV12-5; d_call: NA; j_call: TRBJ1-4; cdr3_aa: CASGLWSQAGNEKLFF; cdr3_nt: TGTGCTAGTGGTTTGTGGTCGCAGGCCGGTAATGAAAAACTGTTTTTT
clone_size: NA; v_call: TRBV20-1; d_call: TRBD2; j_call: TRBJ2-7; cdr3_aa: CSAEGLAGAVQYF; cdr3_nt: TGCAGTGCGGAAGGACTAGCGGGAGCGGTGCAGTACTTC
clone_size: many; v_call: TRBV3-1; d_call: NA; j_call: TRBJ2-7; cdr3_aa: CASSSMIHGPYEQYF; cdr3_nt: TGTGCCAGCAGCTCAATGATACATGGTCCTTACGAGCAGTACTTC
clone_size: NA; v_call: TRBV7-6; d_call: TRBD2; j_call: TRBJ2-7; cdr3_aa: CASSRTSGLEQYF; cdr3_nt: TGTGCCAGCAGCCGGACTAGCGGGCTCGAGCAGTACTTC
clone_size: once; v_call: TRBV2; d_call: TRBD1; j_call: TRBJ1-3; cdr3_aa: CASRERVTGSTSGNTIYF; cdr3_nt: TGTGCCAGCAGGGAAAGGGTGACAGGGAGCACCTCTGGAAACACCATATATTTT
clone_size: NA; v_call: TRBV2; d_call: NA; j_call: TRBJ1-1; cdr3_aa: CASSEIGGRGNTEAFF; cdr3_nt: TGTGCCAGCAGTGAAATTGGGGGGAGGGGGAACACTGAAGCTTTCTTT
clone_size: many; v_call: TRBV14; d_call: NA; j_call: TRBJ2-1; cdr3_aa: CASSSLANEQFF; cdr3_nt: TGTGCCAGCAGCTCCCTGGCTAATGAGCAGTTCTTC
clone_size: many; v_call: TRBV30; d_call: NA; j_call: TRBJ1-2; cdr3_aa: CAWGWGGYYGYTF; cdr3_nt: TGTGCCTGGGGATGGGGGGGCTACTATGGCTACACCTTC
clone_size: NA; v_call: TRBV4-1; d_call: NA; j_call: TRBJ2-3; cdr3_aa: CASSQLLTDTQYF; cdr3_nt: TGCGCCAGCAGCCAATTACTCACAGATACGCAGTATTTT
clone_size: NA; v_call: TRBV11-2; d_call: TRBD1; j_call: TRBJ2-7; cdr3_aa: CASSLRQGAGEQYF; cdr3_nt: TGTGCCAGCAGCTTAAGACAGGGGGCAGGGGAGCAGTACTTC
clone_size: NA; v_call: TRBV6-2/TRBV6-3; d_call: TRBD1; j_call: TRBJ2-7; cdr3_aa: CASPTTETGYDEQYF; cdr3_nt: TGTGCCAGCCCGACGACCGAGACAGGGTACGACGAGCAGTACTTC
clone_size: many; v_call: TRBV9; d_call: TRBD2; j_call: TRBJ2-5; cdr3_aa: CASSGEDSGRAGETQYF; cdr3_nt: TGTGCCAGCAGCGGAGAAGATAGCGGGAGGGCCGGGGAGACCCAGTACTTC
clone_size: many; v_call: TRBV5-1; d_call: TRBD1; j_call: TRBJ2-1; cdr3_aa: CASSKTGQGVNNEQFF; cdr3_nt: TGCGCCAGCAGCAAGACGGGACAGGGGGTGAACAATGAGCAGTTCTTC
clone_size: NA; v_call: TRBV20-1; d_call: TRBD2; j_call: TRBJ2-1; cdr3_aa: CSAEGLAGGHPNEQFF; cdr3_nt: TGCAGTGCGGAAGGACTAGCGGGAGGGCACCCCAATGAGCAGTTCTTC
clone_size: many; v_call: TRBV2; d_call: NA; j_call: TRBJ2-6; cdr3_aa: CATILGAESAGANVLTF; cdr3_nt: TGTGCCACCATCTTGGGGGCGGAGTCCGCTGGGGCCAACGTCCTGACTTTC
clone_size: NA; v_call: TRBV15; d_call: NA; j_call: TRBJ1-5; cdr3_aa: CATSSLNNQPQHF; cdr3_nt: TGTGCCACCAGCAGCTTAAACAATCAGCCCCAGCATTTT
clone_size: NA; v_call: TRBV20-1; d_call: NA; j_call: TRBJ2-2; cdr3_aa: CSAKGGELFF; cdr3_nt: TGCAGTGCTAAGGGCGGGGAGCTGTTTTTT
clone_size: medium-sized; v_call: TRBV5-6; d_call: TRBD1; j_call: TRBJ2-5; cdr3_aa: CASSWGQDLETQYF; cdr3_nt: TGTGCCAGCAGCTGGGGACAGGACCTAGAGACCCAGTACTTC
clone_size: medium-sized; v_call: TRBV29-1; d_call: NA; j_call: TRBJ1-2; cdr3_aa: CSVTATNYGYTF; cdr3_nt: TGCAGCGTGACAGCTACTAACTATGGCTACACCTTC
clone_size: many; v_call: TRBV6-5; d_call: TRBD1; j_call: TRBJ2-3; cdr3_aa: CASSLPATGTGGTDTQYF; cdr3_nt: TGTGCCAGCAGTCTCCCCGCCACCGGGACAGGGGGCACAGATACGCAGTATTTT
clone_size: NA; v_call: TRBV11-2; d_call: NA; j_call: TRBJ2-1; cdr3_aa: CASSLERGNEQFF; cdr3_nt: TGTGCCAGCAGCTTAGAGCGGGGTAATGAGCAGTTCTTC
clone_size: NA; v_call: TRBV29-1; d_call: TRBD2; j_call: TRBJ2-7; cdr3_aa: CSVVVAGLYKQYF; cdr3_nt: TGCAGCGTTGTGGTAGCGGGTCTCTACAAGCAGTACTTC
clone_size: many; v_call: TRBV5-1; d_call: NA; j_call: TRBJ2-2; cdr3_aa: CASSATAANTGELFF; cdr3_nt: TGCGCCAGCAGCGCGACAGCCGCGAACACCGGGGAGCTGTTTTTT
clone_size: NA; v_call: TRBV12-3/TRBV12-4; d_call: TRBD2; j_call: TRBJ2-7; cdr3_aa: CAISETGTSGLEQYF; cdr3_nt: TGTGCCATCAGTGAGACCGGGACTAGCGGGCTCGAGCAGTACTTC